The 22 T cell receptor beta chains listed next were all sequenced from one sample in a study of blood T cell repertoires in COVID-19. Measured with immunoSEQ multiplex PCR; TCRdb has only the in-frame clones, and not every one. The table has hundreds of thousands of clones, around 87% seen once; the top ten hold 2.5% to 3.5%. Material: PBMCs or T cells enriched from blood (not recorded which). These receptor sequences come from a woman aged 40 to 55 with acute COVID-19.

J is TRBJ1-4 and V is TRBV5-1, with 7 bases matching TRBD1. The J segment lost 1 base and the V segment lost 0 bases, leaving 3 bases of the junction unmatched. Germline V gives CDR1 SGHRS, CDR2 YFSETQ. The CDR3 consists of 16 residues. CDR3 protein: CASSLEGGRTNEKLFF. The CDR3 bases are TGCGCCAGCAGCTTGGAAGGGGGCAGAACTAATGAAAAACTGTTTTTT.

This chain connects TRBV11-3 to TRBJ2-7, with a tentative D call TRBD1 (6 bases). CDR1 is SGHNT and CDR2 is YENEEA in the germline V gene. V gave up 4 bases and J gave up 3 bases, with 16 bases separating them. This CDR3 spans 15 amino acids. The CDR3 nucleotides read TGTGCCAGCAGCTCCAACGGAAACAGGGACTACGAGCAGTACTTC. It translates to CASSSNGNRDYEQYF.

The chain's CDR3 is CASLPGLVSHEQYF. The CDR3 DNA is TGTGCCAGCCTCCCGGGACTAGTTAGCCACGAGCAGTACTTC. This rearrangement joins TRBV28 to TRBJ2-7, with TRBD2 identical over 8 bases. CDR3 length: 14 amino acids. The V gene's germline CDR1 is MDHEN and CDR2 SYDVKM. Germline trimming cut 8 bases from V and 5 bases from J; bases unmatched to any gene: 11.

This clone turned up a few times. The chain has TRBV27 and TRBJ1-2; D perhaps matches TRBD1 (5 bases). The CDR3 is 14 residues long. V lost 7 bases and J lost 4, with 16 bases in between. CDR1 MNHEY and CDR2 SMNVEV come from the germline V gene (reference sequence). In nucleotides, the CDR3 is TGTGCCAGCAAGGGGCCCGCTAGAGGCTATGGCTACACCTTC. Residues: CASKGPARGYGYTF.

V gene TRBV18 combines with J gene TRBJ2-4, with D hard to call. The CDR3 spans 16 residues. V was clipped by 2 bases and J by 5 bases, with 16 bases between them. CDR1 KGHSH and CDR2 LQKENI come from the germline V gene. DNA of the CDR3: TGTGCCAGCTCACCATTTCCGAGGATTGATGAAAACATTCAGTACTTC. Translating it yields CASSPFPRIDENIQYF.

The gene calls are TRBV5-1 and TRBJ1-4; 7 nucleotides line up with TRBD1. V gave up 4 bases and J gave up 4 bases; unmatched junction bases: 7. This CDR3 spans 15 amino acids. The germline V gene has CDR1 SGHRS and CDR2 YFSETQ. The CDR3 DNA follows: TGCGCCAGCAGCGGAACCGGGACAGATAATGAAAAACTGTTTTTT. Amino acids: CASSGTGTDNEKLFF.

This chain joins TRBV7-8 and TRBJ2-5, with no clear D. This CDR3 is built from 13 residues. Between the trimmed V and J ends, which lost 3 bases and 5 bases, there was a span of 10 bases. Per germline, CDR1 SGHVS and CDR2 FQNEAQ. The CDR3 DNA sequence: TGTGCCAGCAGCTTTCTTTATCAGGAGACCCAGTACTTC. Protein sequence: CASSFLYQETQYF.

The chain recombines TRBV3-1 (or the pseudogene TRBV3-2) with TRBJ1-2; D is perhaps TRBD1 (5 bases). V lost 6 bases, J lost 0 bases, and 8 bases lay in between. CDR1 LGHDT and CDR2 YNNKEL come from the germline V gene (reference sequence). The CDR3 sequence is 13 residues long. The CDR3 DNA is TGTGCCAGCAGAAGGACACCTAACTATGGCTACACCTTC. Translating it yields CASRRTPNYGYTF.

V is TRBV15 and J is TRBJ2-6; D is uncertain. V was cut by 5 bases and J by 4 bases, with 12 bases left in between. Germline CDR1 LNHNV, CDR2 YYDKDF (reference sequence). The CDR3 is made up of 15 amino acids. CDR3 DNA: TGTGCCACCAGCCCCCTACCCGGGGGGGCCAACGTCCTGACTTTC. Its protein is CATSPLPGGANVLTF.

J is TRBJ2-2 and V is TRBV5-1; 7 bases line up with TRBD1. The CDR3 runs 15 residues. In germline, CDR1 is SGHRS, CDR2 YFSETQ. J lost 2 bases, V lost 4 bases, and 5 bases had no gene match. CDR3 region: CASSRTGTNTGELFF. DNA for the CDR3: TGCGCCAGCAGCCGGACAGGCACAAACACCGGGGAGCTGTTTTTT.

The rearrangement uses TRBV4-1 and TRBJ2-3; D uncertain. Trimming stripped 2 bases from V and 0 bases from J, with 3 bases between. Germline CDR1 MGHRA, CDR2 YSYEKL. This CDR3 comprises 13 residues. CDR3 DNA sequence: TGCGCCAGCAGCCAATCTAGCACAGATACGCAGTATTTT. The encoded protein is CASSQSSTDTQYF.

This clone was observed once. The V and J genes are TRBV11-3 and TRBJ2-1; TRBD2 is a possible D gene (6 bases). CDR1 SGHNT and CDR2 YENEEA come from the germline V gene. This CDR3 spans 13 amino acids. V shed 6 bases and J shed 2 bases, with 8 bases lying between them. DNA of the CDR3: TGTGCCAGCAGTAGCGGCACCTACAATGAGCAGTTCTTC. Translated: CASSSGTYNEQFF.

The chain links TRBV29-1 to TRBJ2-1, with 7 bases identical to TRBD1. In germline, CDR1 is SQVTM, CDR2 ANQGSEA. This CDR3 region has 11 residues. DNA for the CDR3: TGCAGTGGGACAGCATACAATGAGCAGTTCTTC. It translates to CSGTAYNEQFF.

Comment on this clone: A read error may produce the germline difference seen at one junction end. This chain joins TRBV11-2 and TRBJ2-7; 7 bases match TRBD1. Germline assignment: CDR1 SGHAT and CDR2 FQNNGV. The CDR3 has 10 residues. In nucleotides, the CDR3 is TGTGCCAGCGGGGGAGACAGGGTGGACTTC. It encodes CASGGDRVDF. Together with reference TRBV11-2 and TRBJ2-7, the CDR3 gives the full variable domain: EAGVAQSPRYKIIEKRQSVAFWCNPISGHATLYWYQQILGQGPKLLIQFQNNGVVDDSQLPKDRFSAERLKGVDSTLKIQPAKLEDSAVYLCASGGDRVDFGPGTRLTVT.

This clone came up many times. The CDR3 DNA follows: TGTGCCACCAGCAGTGAGAGTGGCTCTGGGGCCAACGTCCTGACTTTC. It yields the protein CATSSESGSGANVLTF. The V call is TRBV15, the J call TRBJ2-6, with no clear D. The germline V gene encodes CDR1 LNHNV and CDR2 YYDKDF (reference sequence). V dropped 3 bases and J dropped 0 bases, with 9 bases sitting between them. The CDR3 is 16 residues long.

V usage is TRBV11-3 and J usage is TRBJ2-6; TRBD1 might be the D (6 bases). The CDR3 runs to 15 residues. V lost 1 base, J lost 2 bases, and 6 bases lay in between. Germline lookup yields CDR1 SGHNT and CDR2 YENEEA. CDR3 region: CASSLAGAGANVLTF. DNA for the CDR3: TGTGCCAGCAGCTTAGCAGGGGCTGGGGCCAACGTCCTGACTTTC.

CDR3: CASSLGGISQETQYF. CDR3 DNA: TGTGCCAGCAGTTTGGGAGGGATCAGCCAAGAGACCCAGTACTTC. The gene calls are TRBV28 and TRBJ2-5, with 7 positions matching TRBD2. The CDR3 covers 15 residues. CDR1 and CDR2 (germline): MDHEN, SYDVKM. V shed 3 bases and J 1 base; nucleotides not matched to a gene: 5. The full variable domain, rest sourced from reference TRBV28 and TRBJ2-5, is DVKVTQSSRYLVKRTGEKVFLECVQDMDHENMFWYRQDPGLGLRLIYFSYDVKMKEKGDIPEGYSVSREKKERFSLILESASTNQTSMYLCASSLGGISQETQYFGPGTRLLVL.

The rearrangement links TRBV4-2 to TRBJ1-6; no definite D call. Trimming stripped 6 bases from V and 3 bases from J, with 12 bases between. Per germline, CDR1 LGHNA and CDR2 YNFKEQ. The CDR3 sequence is 15 residues long. CDR3 nucleotide sequence: TGTGCCAGCAGGTTTGGCCCCGACTATAATTCACCCCTCCACTTT. The encoded protein is CASRFGPDYNSPLHF.

This clone was counted a single time. V usage is TRBV19 and J usage is TRBJ2-2; TRBD2 aligns across 7 bases. V dropped 6 bases and J dropped 1; count of bases not matched to a gene: 5. The germline V gene has CDR1 LNHDA and CDR2 SQIVND (reference sequence). The CDR3 is 15 amino acids. This CDR3 reads CASSSSGENTGELFF. The CDR3 coding sequence is TGTGCCAGTAGCTCTAGCGGAGAGAACACCGGGGAGCTGTTTTTT.

The chain joins TRBV2 to TRBJ2-2; 9 positions agree with TRBD2. J lost 4 bases, V lost 4 bases, and 4 bases had no gene match. This CDR3 comprises 15 residues. Germline CDR1 and CDR2: SNHLY and FYNNEI. Written as DNA, the CDR3 is TGTGCCAGCAGTGGCCGGACTAGCGTCACCGGGGAGCTGTTTTTT. Translated: CASSGRTSVTGELFF.

The chain has TRBV5-4 and TRBJ2-7; 11 bases are shared with TRBD2. With V trimmed by 4 bases and J by 6 bases, 6 bases remained unmatched. The germline V gene encodes CDR1 SGHNT and CDR2 YYREEE (reference sequence). The CDR3 length is 14 residues. CDR3 sequence reads: CASSLTSGRGEQYF. CDR3 bases: TGTGCCAGCAGCCTCACTAGCGGGAGAGGCGAGCAGTACTTC.

The rearrangement uses TRBV9 and TRBJ1-1; 8 bases fit TRBD1. CDR3 size: 14 residues. Germline lookup yields CDR1 SGDLS and CDR2 YYNGEE. V lost 4 bases and J lost 5; bases outside the gene matches: 7. In DNA form, the CDR3 reads TGTGCCAGCAGCATAACAGGGGGAGGAACTGAAGCTTTCTTT. The encoded protein is CASSITGGGTEAFF.